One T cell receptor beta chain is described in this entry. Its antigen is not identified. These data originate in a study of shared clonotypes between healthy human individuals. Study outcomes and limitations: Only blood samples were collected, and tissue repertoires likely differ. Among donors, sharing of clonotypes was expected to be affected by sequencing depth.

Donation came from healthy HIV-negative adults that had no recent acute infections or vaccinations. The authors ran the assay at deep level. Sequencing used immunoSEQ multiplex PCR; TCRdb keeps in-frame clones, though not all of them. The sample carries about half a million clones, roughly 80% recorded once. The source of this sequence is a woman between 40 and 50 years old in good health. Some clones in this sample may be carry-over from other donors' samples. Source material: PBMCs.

The CDR3 loop is CASSQGLRGQETQYF. The CDR3 nucleotides read TGTGCCAGCAGCCAGGGCCTACGGGGACAAGAGACCCAGTACTTC. The chain joins TRBV7-7 to TRBJ2-5; the D gene could be TRBD1 or TRBD2 (5 bases each). Germline loops: CDR1 SSHAT, CDR2 FNYEAQ (reference sequence). This CDR3 contains 15 residues. The ends were cut back, 5 bases at V and 2 bases at J, with 15 bases in the middle.